These 10 T cell receptor beta chains share one sample of origin, sequenced in a study of cytomegalovirus exposure and HLA in healthy donors. PCR employed 60 Vbeta and 13 Jbeta primers. Only in-frame clones appear in the TCRdb table, and some are missing; sequencing was by immunoSEQ multiplex PCR. The repertoire holds around 200,000 clones, with 70% to 85% as singletons. The sequencing sample was made of PBMCs. The receptors derive from a woman aged 55-70 years in good health and CMV-seropositive.

This chain uses TRBV7-2 with TRBJ1-4; D call uncertain. The V end lost 4 bases, the J end lost 5 bases, and 11 bases lay between the germline ends. Germline V gene lookup returns CDR1 SGHTA and CDR2 FQGNSA. The CDR3 length is 14 residues. CDR3 residues: CASSSRVGNEKLFF. Here the CDR3 DNA reads TGTGCCAGCAGCTCCCGGGTCGGCAATGAAAAACTGTTTTTT.

The rearrangement uses TRBV29-1 and TRBJ2-5; D is undetermined. Trimming left V 2 bases short and J 3 bases short, with 10 bases between. Germline loops: CDR1 SQVTM, CDR2 ANQGSEA. The CDR3 covers 13 residues. In DNA, the CDR3 is TGCAGCGTTGAACGAGAGAACGAAGAGACCCAGTACTTC. Its protein product is CSVERENEETQYF.

This clone came up once. This rearrangement joins TRBV4-2 to TRBJ2-4; a weak D match, TRBD1 (6 bases). Germline CDR1 LGHNA, CDR2 YNFKEQ. Trimming shortened V by 0 bases and J by 8 bases, and 17 bases separated the two germline ends. The length of the CDR3 is 16 residues. CDR3 loop: CASSQEEERGRHIQYF. For the CDR3, the DNA is TGTGCCAGCAGCCAAGAGGAGGAGAGGGGGAGACACATTCAGTACTTC.

The CDR3 DNA reads TGTGCCAGCAGCCCCCGTAACACCGGGGAGCTGTTTTTT. This sequence encodes CASSPRNTGELFF. The rearrangement links TRBV11-2 to TRBJ2-2; D is uncertain. Germline CDR1 SGHAT, CDR2 FQNNGV. Trimming left V 5 bases short and J 2 bases short, with 6 bases between. This CDR3 has 13 amino acids. The whole variable domain, filled in from reference TRBV11-2 and TRBJ2-2, reads EAGVAQSPRYKIIEKRQSVAFWCNPISGHATLYWYQQILGQGPKLLIQFQNNGVVDDSQLPKDRFSAERLKGVDSTLKIQPAKLEDSAVYLCASSPRNTGELFFGEGSRLTVL.

The rearrangement links TRBV6-1 to TRBJ2-6, with D maybe TRBD1 (6 bases). V was cut by 3 bases and J by 2 bases, with 17 bases left in between. This CDR3 is built from 18 residues. Per the germline V gene, CDR1 is MNHNS and CDR2 is SASEGT. Here the CDR3 reads CASSDFPGVPPGANVLTF. Here the CDR3 DNA reads TGTGCCAGCAGTGACTTCCCAGGGGTCCCCCCTGGGGCCAACGTCCTGACTTTC.

This clone was recorded once. V usage is TRBV11-3 and J usage is TRBJ2-5; 8 bases fit TRBD2. This CDR3 region has 17 residues. The V gene's germline CDR1 is SGHNT and CDR2 YENEEA. V shed 1 base and J 2 bases; nucleotides not matched to a gene: 9. The CDR3: CASSLGARGGEQETQYF. In nucleotides, the CDR3 is TGTGCCAGCAGCTTAGGTGCACGGGGGGGGGAACAAGAGACCCAGTACTTC. Combining the CDR3 with reference TRBV11-3 and TRBJ2-5 gives the whole variable domain EAGVVQSPRYKIIEKKQPVAFWCNPISGHNTLYWYLQNLGQGPELLIRYENEEAVDDSQLPKDRFSAERLKGVDSTLKIQPAELGDSAVYLCASSLGARGGEQETQYFGPGTRLLVL.

The CDR3 region is CASSSPGGGYNEQFF. CDR3 bases: TGTGCTTCCTCTTCTCCGGGGGGGGGCTACAATGAGCAGTTCTTC. V usage is TRBV28 and J usage is TRBJ2-1; 8 bases fit TRBD2. The germline gives CDR1 MDHEN, CDR2 SYDVKM. CDR3 length equals 15 residues.

This chain connects TRBV4-1 to TRBJ1-6; the match to TRBD1 covers 7 bases. Germline trimming cut 1 base from V and 9 bases from J; bases unmatched to any gene: 3. This CDR3 contains 14 residues. Germline lookup yields CDR1 MGHRA and CDR2 YSYEKL. CDR3 nucleotide sequence: TGCGCCAGCAGCCAAGCCGGGACAGCTTCACCCCTCCACTTT. This translates into CASSQAGTASPLHF.

Worth noting for this clone: This CDR3 is also generated by other DNA sequences in the sample. The J gene is TRBJ2-3, the V gene TRBV4-3; D gene ambiguous. The CDR3 covers 14 residues. Looked up from germline, CDR1 is LGHNA and CDR2 is YSLEER. V shed 3 bases and J shed 5 bases, with 12 bases lying between them. For the CDR3, the DNA is TGCGCCAGCAGCCAGGATATCGGCGGAGATACGCAGTATTTT. Encoded protein: CASSQDIGGDTQYF.

This chain joins TRBV9 and TRBJ2-2; tentatively, D is TRBD2 (5 bases). V lost 4 bases and J lost 4, with 14 bases in between. Germline loops: CDR1 SGDLS, CDR2 YYNGEE. The CDR3 loop spans 15 amino acids. CDR3 sequence reads: CASSRTALGTGELFF. The CDR3 DNA reads TGTGCCAGCAGCCGGACTGCACTAGGCACCGGGGAGCTGTTTTTT.